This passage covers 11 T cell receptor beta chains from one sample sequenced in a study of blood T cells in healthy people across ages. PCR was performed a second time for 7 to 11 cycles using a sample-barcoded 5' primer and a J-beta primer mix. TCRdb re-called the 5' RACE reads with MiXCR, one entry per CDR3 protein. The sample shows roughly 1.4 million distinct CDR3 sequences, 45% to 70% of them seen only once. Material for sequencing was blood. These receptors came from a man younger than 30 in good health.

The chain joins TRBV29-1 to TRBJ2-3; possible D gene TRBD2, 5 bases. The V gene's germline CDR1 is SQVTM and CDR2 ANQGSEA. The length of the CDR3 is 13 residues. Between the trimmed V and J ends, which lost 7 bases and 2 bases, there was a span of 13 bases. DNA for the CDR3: TGCAGCGGGGAGAGCGGAATCACAGATACGCAGTATTTT. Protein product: CSGESGITDTQYF.

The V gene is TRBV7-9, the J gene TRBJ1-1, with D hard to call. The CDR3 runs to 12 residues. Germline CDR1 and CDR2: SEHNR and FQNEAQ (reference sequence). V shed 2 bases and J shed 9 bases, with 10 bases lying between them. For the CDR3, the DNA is TGTGCCAGCAGCTTAACCAACACCAAAGCTTTCTTT. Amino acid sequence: CASSLTNTKAFF.

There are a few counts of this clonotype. The CDR3 bases are TGCAGCGTTGACGAAATCCCCTCGTCAGAGACCCAGTACTTC. Translating it yields CSVDEIPSSETQYF. The V gene is TRBV29-1, the J gene TRBJ2-5, with D unclear. V lost 3 bases and J 4 bases, leaving 15 bases between the germline ends. The CDR3 covers 14 residues. CDR1 is SQVTM, CDR2 ANQGSEA, per germline.

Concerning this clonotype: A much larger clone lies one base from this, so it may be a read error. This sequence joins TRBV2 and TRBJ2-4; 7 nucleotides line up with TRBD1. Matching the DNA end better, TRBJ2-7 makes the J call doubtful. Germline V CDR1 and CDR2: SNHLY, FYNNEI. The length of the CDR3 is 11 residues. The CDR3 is CASKTGNEQYF. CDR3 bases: TGTGCCAGCAAGACAGGGAACGAGCAGTACTTC.

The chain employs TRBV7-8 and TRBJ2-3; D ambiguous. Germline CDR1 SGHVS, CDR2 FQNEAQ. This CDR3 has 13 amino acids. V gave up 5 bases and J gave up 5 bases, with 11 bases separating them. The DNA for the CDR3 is TGTGCCAGCAGCCGTAATGTGGTAGATACGCAGTATTTT. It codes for CASSRNVVDTQYF.

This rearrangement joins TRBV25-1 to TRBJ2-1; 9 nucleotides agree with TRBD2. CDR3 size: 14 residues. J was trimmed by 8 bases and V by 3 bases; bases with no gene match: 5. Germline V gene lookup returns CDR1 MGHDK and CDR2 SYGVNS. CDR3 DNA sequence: TGTGCCAGCAGTGACGCGGGAGGGCGTTATGAGCAGTTCTTC. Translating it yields CASSDAGGRYEQFF.

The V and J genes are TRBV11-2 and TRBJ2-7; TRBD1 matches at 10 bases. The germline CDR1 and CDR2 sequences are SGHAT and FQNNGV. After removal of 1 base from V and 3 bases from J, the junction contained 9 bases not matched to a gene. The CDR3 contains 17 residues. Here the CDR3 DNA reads TGTGCCAGCAGCTTAGGGTCCATCGGGACAGGGGACTACGAGCAGTACTTC. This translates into CASSLGSIGTGDYEQYF.

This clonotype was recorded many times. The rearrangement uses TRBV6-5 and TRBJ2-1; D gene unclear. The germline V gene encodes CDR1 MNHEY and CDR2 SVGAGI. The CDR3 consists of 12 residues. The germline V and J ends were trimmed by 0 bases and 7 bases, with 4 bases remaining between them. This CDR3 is CASSYSGNEQFF. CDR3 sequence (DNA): TGTGCCAGCAGTTACTCGGGGAATGAGCAGTTCTTC.

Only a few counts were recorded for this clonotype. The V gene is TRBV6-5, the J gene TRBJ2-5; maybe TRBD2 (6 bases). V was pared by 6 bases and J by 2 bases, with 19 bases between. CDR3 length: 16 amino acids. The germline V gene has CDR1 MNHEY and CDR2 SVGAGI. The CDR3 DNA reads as TGTGCCAGCAGACCCACCTTGGGAGGCGGGCAAGAGACCCAGTACTTC. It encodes CASRPTLGGGQETQYF.

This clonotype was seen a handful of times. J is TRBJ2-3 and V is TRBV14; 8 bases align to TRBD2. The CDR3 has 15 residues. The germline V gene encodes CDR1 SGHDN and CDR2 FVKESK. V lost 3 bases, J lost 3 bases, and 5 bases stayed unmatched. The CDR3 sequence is CASSQGGGRTDTQYF. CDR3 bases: TGTGCCAGCAGCCAGGGCGGGGGGCGGACAGATACGCAGTATTTT.

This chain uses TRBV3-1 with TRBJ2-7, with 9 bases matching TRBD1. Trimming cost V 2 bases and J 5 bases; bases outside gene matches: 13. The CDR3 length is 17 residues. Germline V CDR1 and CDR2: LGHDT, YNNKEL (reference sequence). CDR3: CASSQPRTGGAFHEQYF. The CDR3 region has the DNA TGTGCCAGCAGCCAACCGAGAACAGGGGGCGCTTTCCACGAGCAGTACTTC.